These 15 T cell receptor beta chains were all obtained from the same sample, sequenced in a study of control samples from healthy donors and cancer patients. Clones were sequenced by immunoSEQ multiplex PCR, and TCRdb holds only the in-frame ones, with some missing. The profile shows 100,000 to 150,000 clones, around 93% of them singletons. The source material was blood. Every receptor here comes from a man aged 18 to 30 in good health.

The gene calls are TRBV7-9 and TRBJ2-3, with 7 bases lining up with TRBD2. The CDR3 extends over 16 amino acids. The V and J ends lost 2 bases and 1 base, in that order; junction bases with no gene match: 6. Germline lookup yields CDR1 SEHNR and CDR2 FQNEAQ (reference sequence). CDR3 loop: CASSLPTSVGTDTQYF. The CDR3 bases are TGTGCCAGCAGCTTACCAACTAGCGTAGGCACAGATACGCAGTATTTT.

This chain links TRBV6-1 with TRBJ1-3, with 9 nucleotides matching TRBD1. The CDR3 sequence is 16 residues long. Germline trimming cut 4 bases from V and 1 base from J; bases unmatched to any gene: 5. Germline-derived CDR1 and CDR2 are MNHNS and SASEGT. This chain's CDR3 is CASSGGTGLSGNTIYF. As DNA, the CDR3 is TGTGCCAGCAGTGGGGGGACAGGGTTATCTGGAAACACCATATATTTT.

V gene TRBV19 combines with J gene TRBJ2-7, with D perhaps given as TRBD1 or TRBD2 (5 bases each). The V gene's germline CDR1 is LNHDA and CDR2 SQIVND (reference sequence). CDR3 size: 14 residues. Trimming took 3 bases from V and 3 from J, leaving 12 bases between them. CDR3 DNA sequence: TGTGCCAGTAGTATCATTGGGGGATTCTACGAGCAGTACTTC. Its translation: CASSIIGGFYEQYF.

The CDR3 region is CARSPVRDPPYGYTF. CDR3 nucleotides: TGTGCCAGAAGCCCGGTCCGGGACCCTCCGTATGGCTACACCTTC. The V gene is TRBV5-3, the J gene TRBJ1-2, with D possibly being TRBD1 (5 bases). TRBV5-3 falls under the ORF class, with uncertain function. V was cut by 4 bases and J by 5 bases, with 18 bases left in between. CDR3 length: 15 residues.

The CDR3 nucleotides are TGTGCCACCAGTGAGGGTCGACAGGGCGGTACAGATACGCAGTATTTT. Its protein product is CATSEGRQGGTDTQYF. The chain recombines TRBV24-1 with TRBJ2-3; 7 bases match TRBD1. The CDR3 is 16 residues long. Per germline, CDR1 KGHDR and CDR2 SFDVKD. V lost 4 bases, J lost 3 bases, and 9 bases stayed unmatched.

The CDR3 is CASNPGSDTQYF. CDR3 in DNA: TGTGCCAGCAATCCGGGATCAGATACGCAGTATTTT. This chain connects TRBV12-3 or TRBV12-4 to TRBJ2-3, with D maybe TRBD2 (5 bases). The ends were cut back, 7 bases at V and 4 bases at J, with 9 bases in the middle. The CDR3 extends over 12 amino acids.

This clone showed up just once. The chain recombines TRBV29-1 with TRBJ2-7, with D unresolved. The germline CDR1 and CDR2 sequences are SQVTM and ANQGSEA. The CDR3 sequence is 12 residues long. With 4 bases removed from V and 6 bases from J, the gap between germline ends came to 13 bases. CDR3: CSVGRTASEQYF. The CDR3 DNA reads TGCAGCGTTGGGCGAACGGCGAGCGAGCAGTACTTC.

The rearrangement joins TRBV5-1 to TRBJ2-3; 14 bases agree with TRBD2. The trim removed 3 bases at V and 3 bases at J, leaving 6 bases unmatched. Germline CDR1 and CDR2: SGHRS and YFSETQ. The CDR3 has 17 residues. The DNA for the CDR3 is TGCGCCAGCAGCTCGACTAGCGGGGGGGCAGGGACAGATACGCAGTATTTT. Protein sequence: CASSSTSGGAGTDTQYF.

This chain uses TRBV5-1 with TRBJ2-1, with 7 nucleotides matching TRBD1. With V trimmed by 0 bases and J by 8 bases, 11 bases remained unmatched. The CDR3 is made up of 16 amino acids. Germline-derived CDR1 and CDR2 are SGHRS and YFSETQ. The CDR3 sequence is CASSLGRGGGFDEQFF. In DNA, the CDR3 is TGCGCCAGCAGCTTGGGGAGAGGGGGCGGTTTCGATGAGCAGTTCTTC.

The chain employs TRBV10-3 and TRBJ1-6; D is perhaps TRBD1 (6 bases). CDR1 is ENHRY, CDR2 SYGVKD, per germline. CDR3 length: 14 amino acids. V was pared by 2 bases and J by 8 bases, with 10 bases between. The CDR3 sequence: CAISETGRDSPLHF. CDR3 in DNA: TGTGCCATCAGTGAGACAGGGCGGGATTCACCCCTCCACTTT.

The chain employs TRBV30 and TRBJ1-6; 8 bases line up with TRBD1. V shed 0 bases and J 0 bases; nucleotides not matched to a gene: 4. Germline CDR1 is GTSNPN and CDR2 is SVGIG (reference sequence). This CDR3 is built from 17 residues. CDR3 sequence (DNA): TGTGCCTGGAGTGTAGGGACAGGCCGCTCCTATAATTCACCCCTCCACTTT. Amino acid sequence: CAWSVGTGRSYNSPLHF.

In nucleotides, the CDR3 is TGCGCCAGCAGCCCCCGAGGGGAGAACACTGAAGCTTTCTTT. Protein sequence: CASSPRGENTEAFF. This rearrangement joins TRBV5-1 to TRBJ1-1; a weak D match, TRBD1 (5 bases). The CDR3 extends over 14 amino acids. Per germline, CDR1 SGHRS and CDR2 YFSETQ. V lost 4 bases and J lost 1, with 11 bases in between.

This clone was recorded once. The chain joins TRBV11-2 to TRBJ1-2; D gene ambiguous. This CDR3 is 13 amino acids long. From germline, CDR1 is SGHAT and CDR2 FQNNGV. The germline V and J ends were trimmed by 2 bases and 6 bases, with 10 bases remaining between them. This CDR3 is CASSLRQVDGYTF. The CDR3 region has the DNA TGTGCCAGCAGCTTACGGCAGGTCGATGGCTACACCTTC.

Here the CDR3 reads CASSLAMPAGGSADTQYF. CDR3 nucleotides: TGCGCCAGCAGCTTGGCGATGCCAGCGGGGGGGAGCGCAGATACGCAGTATTTT. The chain carries TRBV5-1 and TRBJ2-3; 10 bases are shared with TRBD2. J was trimmed by 4 bases and V by 0 bases; bases with no gene match: 11. The CDR3 length is 18 residues. CDR1 SGHRS and CDR2 YFSETQ come from the germline V gene.

This chain joins TRBV29-1 and TRBJ2-7; D call uncertain. CDR3 size: 14 residues. The V gene lost 5 bases and the J gene lost 0 bases, with 14 bases spanning the gap. Germline CDR1 and CDR2: SQVTM and ANQGSEA. The CDR3 sequence: CSVLTALDSYEQYF. DNA of the CDR3: TGCAGCGTTTTAACTGCACTTGACTCCTACGAGCAGTACTTC.